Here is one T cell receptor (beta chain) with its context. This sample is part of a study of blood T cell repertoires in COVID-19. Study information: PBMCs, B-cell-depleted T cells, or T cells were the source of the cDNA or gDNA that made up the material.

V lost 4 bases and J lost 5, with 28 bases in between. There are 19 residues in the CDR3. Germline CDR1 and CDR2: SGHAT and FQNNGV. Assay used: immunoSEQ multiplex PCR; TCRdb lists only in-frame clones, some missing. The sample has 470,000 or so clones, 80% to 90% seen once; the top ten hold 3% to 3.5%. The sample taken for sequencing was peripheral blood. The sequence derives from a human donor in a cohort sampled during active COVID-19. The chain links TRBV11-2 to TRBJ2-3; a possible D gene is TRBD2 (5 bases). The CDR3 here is CASSSMDWRAKLWVDTQYF. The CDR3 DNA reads TGTGCCAGCAGCTCCATGGACTGGCGGGCTAAACTGTGGGTAGATACGCAGTATTTT.